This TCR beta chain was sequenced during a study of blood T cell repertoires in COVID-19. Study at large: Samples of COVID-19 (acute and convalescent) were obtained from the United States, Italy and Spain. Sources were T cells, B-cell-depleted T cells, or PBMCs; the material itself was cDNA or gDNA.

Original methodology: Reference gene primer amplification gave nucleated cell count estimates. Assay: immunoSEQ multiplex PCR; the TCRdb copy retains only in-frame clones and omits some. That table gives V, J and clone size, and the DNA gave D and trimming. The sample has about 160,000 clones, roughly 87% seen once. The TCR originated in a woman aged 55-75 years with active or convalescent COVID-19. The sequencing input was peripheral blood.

The DNA of the CDR3 is TGCGCCAGCAGCTTGGCGTTTAGCACAGATACGCAGTATTTT. It yields the protein CASSLAFSTDTQYF. This chain links TRBV5-1 with TRBJ2-3, with unresolved D. The CDR3 sequence is 14 residues long. Germline V lookup: CDR1 SGHRS, CDR2 YFSETQ. Between the trimmed V and J ends, which lost 0 bases and 0 bases, there was a span of 5 bases.